This T cell receptor beta chain emerged from a study of blood T cell repertoires in COVID-19 (dated by TCRdb to the early 2020s). Context from the whole study: Samples from collaborators originated in the United States, Italy and Spain and spanned both the acute and convalescent phases of COVID-19. The prospective study material was composed of cDNA or gDNA derived from T cells, B-cell-depleted T cells, or PBMCs. Deeply sampled blood TCRbeta repertoires from subjects exposed to, actively infected with, or recovered from COVID-19 were included in the dataset. The repertoires were released in a freely available public database intended as a resource for research on the immune response to SARS-CoV-2. Samples were obtained from the ongoing ImmuneRACE study (first 160 participants) and from about 1,300 subjects provided by 6 global collaborators. Nearly every sample came with metadata listing a de-identified subject ID, COVID-19 status, age in years and sex. Where available, HLA class I and class II types were taken from metadata supplied by the sample provider and were not determined by assay-based typing.

Broad study findings and their caveats: Clinical and demographic metadata were provided uncurated, with the amount varying by source and participant.

Collaborating institutions collected whole blood in K2EDTA tubes following their own protocols. Collaborator samples were shipped for TCRbeta analysis as frozen whole blood, isolated PBMCs, or DNA extracted from either sample type. TCRbeta CDR3 regions were amplified from genomic DNA using the immunoSEQ Assay, a bias-controlled multiplex PCR. Under the source paper's analysis protocol: Within the assay, amplification of reference gene primers was used to estimate how many nucleated cells each sample contained. Sequence reads were collapsed and filtered to measure the absolute abundance of every unique TCRbeta CDR3 rearrangement. Productive Simpson clonality was computed per sample as the square root of Simpson's diversity index over productive rearrangements. TCRdb re-hosts the immuneACCESS table, in-frame sequences only. Its copies lack some clones; in the studies checked, an unresolved V gene accounts for under half of them, and the cause for the rest is not known. That table is the source of V, J and clone size, and D and trimming were worked out from the DNA. In this sample the table shows around 150,000 clones, 90% to 95% of which occur a single time. Of the sample, roughly 4.5% falls within the top ten clones.

This clone was recorded only once. Its antigen is currently not known. No base qualities exist here, and no much larger clone lies one base off it. This clonotype was obtained from a woman between 50 and 59 years old with acute or convalescent COVID-19. Sequenced input: peripheral blood.

The DNA reads as follows: TGTGCCAGCAGCCAAGACCCCCATAGGGGGTGGAATGAGCAGTTCTTC. Its protein reads: CASSQDPHRGWNEQFF. The rearranged chain carries TRBV3-1 (or the pseudogene TRBV3-2) and TRBJ2-1; 6 matching bases give a weak D call of TRBD1. The germline V gene encodes CDR1 LGHDT and CDR2 YNNKEL (reference sequence). Including cysteine and phenylalanine, the CDR3 has 16 amino acids. The DNA shown is the 48-base CDR3, in frame from base 1. V is pared back by 0 bases and J by 7 bases, with 16 bases lying between the germline termini.